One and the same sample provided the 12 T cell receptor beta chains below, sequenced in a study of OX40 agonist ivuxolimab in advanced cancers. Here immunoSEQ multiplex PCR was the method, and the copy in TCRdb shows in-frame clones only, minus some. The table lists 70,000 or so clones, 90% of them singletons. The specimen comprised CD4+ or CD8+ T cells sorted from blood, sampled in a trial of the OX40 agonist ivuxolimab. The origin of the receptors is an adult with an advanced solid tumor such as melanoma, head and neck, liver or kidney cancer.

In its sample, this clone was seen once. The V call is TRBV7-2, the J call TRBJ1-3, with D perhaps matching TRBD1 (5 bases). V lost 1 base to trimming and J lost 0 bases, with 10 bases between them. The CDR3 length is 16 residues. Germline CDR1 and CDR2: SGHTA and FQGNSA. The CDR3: CASSLDRPLSGNTIYF. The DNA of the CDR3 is TGTGCCAGCAGCTTAGACAGGCCCCTCTCTGGAAACACCATATATTTT.

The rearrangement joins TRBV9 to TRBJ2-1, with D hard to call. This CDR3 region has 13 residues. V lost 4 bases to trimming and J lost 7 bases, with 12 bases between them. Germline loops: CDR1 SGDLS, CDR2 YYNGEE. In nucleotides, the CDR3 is TGTGCCAGCAGCCTTTCTCCGGGTAATGAGCAGTTCTTC. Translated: CASSLSPGNEQFF.

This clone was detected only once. The CDR3 protein is CASSPRGLAYEQYF. CDR3 sequence (DNA): TGTGCCAGTAGTCCTAGGGGACTAGCGTACGAGCAGTACTTC. The chain employs TRBV19 and TRBJ2-7; 10 bases are shared with TRBD2. The CDR3 is made up of 14 amino acids. Per germline, CDR1 LNHDA and CDR2 SQIVND (reference sequence). J was trimmed by 4 bases and V by 5 bases; bases with no gene match: 5.

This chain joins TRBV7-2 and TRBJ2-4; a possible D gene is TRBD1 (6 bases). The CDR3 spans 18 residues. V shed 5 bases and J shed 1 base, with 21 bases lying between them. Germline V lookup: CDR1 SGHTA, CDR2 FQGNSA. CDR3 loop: CASSVVARGSSAKNIQYF. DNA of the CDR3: TGTGCCAGCAGCGTAGTGGCCAGGGGATCTAGCGCCAAAAACATTCAGTACTTC.

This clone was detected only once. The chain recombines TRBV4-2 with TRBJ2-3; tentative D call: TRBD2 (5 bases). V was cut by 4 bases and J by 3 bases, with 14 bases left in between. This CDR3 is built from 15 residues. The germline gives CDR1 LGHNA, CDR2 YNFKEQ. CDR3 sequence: CASSPLGMGTDTQYF. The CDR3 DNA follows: TGTGCCAGCAGCCCCCTCGGGATGGGGACAGATACGCAGTATTTT.

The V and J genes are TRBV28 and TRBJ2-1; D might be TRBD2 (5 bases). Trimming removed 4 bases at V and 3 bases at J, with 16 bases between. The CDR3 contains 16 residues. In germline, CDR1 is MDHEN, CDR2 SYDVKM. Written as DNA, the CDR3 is TGTGCCAGCAGTTCCTCGACTAACCGAAACTACAATGAGCAGTTCTTC. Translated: CASSSSTNRNYNEQFF.

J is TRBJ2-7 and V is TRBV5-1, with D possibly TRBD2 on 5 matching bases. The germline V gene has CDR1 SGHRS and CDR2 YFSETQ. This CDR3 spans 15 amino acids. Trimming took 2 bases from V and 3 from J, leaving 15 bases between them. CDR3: CASSLMSGLLYEQYF. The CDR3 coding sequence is TGCGCCAGCAGCTTAATGAGCGGCCTACTCTACGAGCAGTACTTC.

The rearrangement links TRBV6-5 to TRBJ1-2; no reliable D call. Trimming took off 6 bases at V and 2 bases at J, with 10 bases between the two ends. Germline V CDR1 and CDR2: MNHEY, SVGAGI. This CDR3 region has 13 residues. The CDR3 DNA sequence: TGTGCCAGCAGAGGTGGAGGGAACTATGGCTACACCTTC. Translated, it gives CASRGGGNYGYTF.

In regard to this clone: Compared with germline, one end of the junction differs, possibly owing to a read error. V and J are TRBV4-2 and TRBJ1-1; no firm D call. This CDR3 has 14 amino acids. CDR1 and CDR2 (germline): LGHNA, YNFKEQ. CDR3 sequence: CASSQSEMNAEAFF. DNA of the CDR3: TGTGCCAGCAGCCAGTCAGAAATGAACGCTGAAGCTTTCTTT.

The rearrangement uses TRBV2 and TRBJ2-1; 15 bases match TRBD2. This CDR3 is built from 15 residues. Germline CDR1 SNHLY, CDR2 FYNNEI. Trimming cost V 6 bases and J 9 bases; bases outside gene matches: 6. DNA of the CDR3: TGTGCCAGCAGGCGGACTAGCGGGAGGGAAATTGAGCAGTTCTTC. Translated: CASRRTSGREIEQFF.

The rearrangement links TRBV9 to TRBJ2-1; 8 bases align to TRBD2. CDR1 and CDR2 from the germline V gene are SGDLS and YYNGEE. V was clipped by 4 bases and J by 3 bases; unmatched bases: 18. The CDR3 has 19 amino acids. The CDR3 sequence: CASSLRSWAGGTHYNEQFF. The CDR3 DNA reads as TGTGCCAGCAGCCTCCGCTCTTGGGCGGGAGGAACCCACTACAATGAGCAGTTCTTC. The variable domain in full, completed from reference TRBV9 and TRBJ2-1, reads DSGVTQTPKHLITATGQRVTLRCSPRSGDLSVYWYQQSLDQGLQFLIQYYNGEERAKGNILERFSAQQFPDLHSELNLSSLELGDSALYFCASSLRSWAGGTHYNEQFFGPGTRLTVL.

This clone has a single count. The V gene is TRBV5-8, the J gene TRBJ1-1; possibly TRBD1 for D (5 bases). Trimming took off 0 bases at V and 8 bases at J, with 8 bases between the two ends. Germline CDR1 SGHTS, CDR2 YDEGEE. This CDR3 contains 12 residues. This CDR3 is CASSLEGTEAFF. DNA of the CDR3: TGTGCCAGCAGCTTGGAGGGGACCGAAGCTTTCTTT.